This passage covers 10 T cell receptor beta chains from one sample sequenced in a study of blood T cell repertoires in COVID-19. The data were produced by immunoSEQ multiplex PCR, yet TCRdb's version contains in-frame clones alone and is incomplete. The sample lists around 100,000 clones; 85% were seen once. The sample taken for sequencing was peripheral blood. These receptors were obtained from a human donor in a cohort sampled during active COVID-19.

The chain combines TRBV5-1 with TRBJ1-1, with 8 bases identical to TRBD1. Per the germline V gene, CDR1 is SGHRS and CDR2 is YFSETQ. This CDR3 comprises 15 residues. V gave up 1 base and J gave up 1 base; unmatched junction bases: 3. The chain's CDR3 is CASSLYQGANTEAFF. The CDR3 DNA reads as TGCGCCAGCAGCTTGTATCAGGGGGCGAACACTGAAGCTTTCTTT.

The chain couples TRBV7-2 to TRBJ1-1; D uncertain. The V end was cut by 1 base, the J end by 11 bases, with 11 bases between. Germline loops: CDR1 SGHTA, CDR2 FQGNSA. The CDR3 has 12 residues. CDR3 sequence reads: CASSLVPPGAFF. The CDR3 DNA is TGTGCCAGCAGCTTAGTCCCACCCGGGGCTTTCTTT.

This chain connects TRBV18 to TRBJ2-1, with D possibly TRBD1 on 6 matching bases. Per the germline V gene, CDR1 is KGHSH and CDR2 is LQKENI. The germline V and J ends were trimmed by 3 bases and 7 bases, with 16 bases remaining between them. This CDR3 has 15 residues. CDR3 nucleotide sequence: TGTGCCAGCTCACCTCTCAGGGACATTGCGAATGAGCAGTTCTTC. This codes for CASSPLRDIANEQFF.

The rearrangement joins TRBV6-7 to TRBJ2-3; 8 positions match TRBD1. TRBV6-7 is an ORF; its function is uncertain. Unmatched junction bases numbered 24, after V lost 8 bases and J lost 5 bases. The CDR3 runs 19 residues. The CDR3 is CASPLVPPTGVEPGDTQYF. CDR3 coding DNA: TGTGCCAGCCCTCTGGTTCCGCCGACAGGGGTCGAGCCCGGAGATACGCAGTATTTT.

V usage is TRBV30 and J usage is TRBJ2-3; TRBD2 might be the D (6 bases). Germline V gene data show CDR1 as GTSNPN and CDR2 as SVGIG (reference sequence). The CDR3 has 14 amino acids. The ends were cut back, 2 bases at V and 2 bases at J, with 11 bases in the middle. The CDR3 loop reads CAWSLGGTTDTQYF. The CDR3 DNA sequence: TGTGCCTGGAGTCTCGGGGGAACCACAGATACGCAGTATTTT.

V usage is TRBV24-1 and J usage is TRBJ2-1; 8 nucleotides match TRBD2. The ends lost 12 bases at V and 4 bases at J; junction bases unmatched: 19. This CDR3 is built from 17 residues. Looked up from germline, CDR1 is KGHDR and CDR2 is SFDVKD. This CDR3 is CAPERVGRGEFYNEQFF. The CDR3 nucleotides are TGTGCCCCCGAGCGGGTTGGGCGGGGGGAATTTTACAATGAGCAGTTCTTC.

V and J are TRBV9 and TRBJ2-2; TRBD2 agrees at 11 bases. Germline loops: CDR1 SGDLS, CDR2 YYNGEE. The CDR3 is 18 amino acids. V lost 3 bases and J lost 1; bases outside the gene matches: 8. The CDR3 region is CASSAYSLAGGNTGELFF. The DNA for the CDR3 is TGTGCCAGCAGCGCCTACTCCCTAGCGGGGGGGAACACCGGGGAGCTGTTTTTT. Based on the CDR3 plus reference TRBV9 and TRBJ2-2, the full variable domain is DSGVTQTPKHLITATGQRVTLRCSPRSGDLSVYWYQQSLDQGLQFLIQYYNGEERAKGNILERFSAQQFPDLHSELNLSSLELGDSALYFCASSAYSLAGGNTGELFFGEGSRLTVL.

The chain employs TRBV7-9 and TRBJ1-2; TRBD1 agrees at 7 bases. V was pared by 4 bases and J by 3 bases, with 5 bases of the junction left unmatched. Germline CDR1 SEHNR, CDR2 FQNEAQ (reference sequence). The CDR3 runs to 14 residues. This CDR3 is CASSSDRVDYGYTF. CDR3 bases: TGTGCCAGCAGCTCTGACAGGGTTGACTATGGCTACACCTTC.

This clone was counted once. The chain uses TRBV5-6 and TRBJ2-2, with 7 bases aligning to TRBD1. This CDR3 has 15 residues. Germline V gene sequence: CDR1 SGHDT, CDR2 YYEEEE. V lost 2 bases and J lost 5; bases outside the gene matches: 6. The CDR3 loop is CASSFTGAKTGELFF. CDR3 DNA sequence: TGTGCCAGCAGCTTTACAGGGGCCAAGACCGGGGAGCTGTTTTTT. Together with reference TRBV5-6 and TRBJ2-2, the CDR3 gives the full variable domain: DAGVTQSPTHLIKTRGQQVTLRCSPKSGHDTVSWYQQALGQGPQFIFQYYEEEERQRGNFPDRFSGHQFPNYSSELNVNALLLGDSALYLCASSFTGAKTGELFFGEGSRLTVL.

V gene TRBV19 combines with J gene TRBJ2-1, with 8 bases identical to TRBD2. Unmatched junction bases numbered 4, after V lost 1 base and J lost 5 bases. CDR1 and CDR2 from the germline V gene are LNHDA and SQIVND (reference sequence). The length of the CDR3 is 15 residues. The CDR3 loop reads CASSIGGGTDNEQFF. In DNA form, the CDR3 reads TGTGCCAGTAGTATAGGCGGGGGGACCGACAATGAGCAGTTCTTC.